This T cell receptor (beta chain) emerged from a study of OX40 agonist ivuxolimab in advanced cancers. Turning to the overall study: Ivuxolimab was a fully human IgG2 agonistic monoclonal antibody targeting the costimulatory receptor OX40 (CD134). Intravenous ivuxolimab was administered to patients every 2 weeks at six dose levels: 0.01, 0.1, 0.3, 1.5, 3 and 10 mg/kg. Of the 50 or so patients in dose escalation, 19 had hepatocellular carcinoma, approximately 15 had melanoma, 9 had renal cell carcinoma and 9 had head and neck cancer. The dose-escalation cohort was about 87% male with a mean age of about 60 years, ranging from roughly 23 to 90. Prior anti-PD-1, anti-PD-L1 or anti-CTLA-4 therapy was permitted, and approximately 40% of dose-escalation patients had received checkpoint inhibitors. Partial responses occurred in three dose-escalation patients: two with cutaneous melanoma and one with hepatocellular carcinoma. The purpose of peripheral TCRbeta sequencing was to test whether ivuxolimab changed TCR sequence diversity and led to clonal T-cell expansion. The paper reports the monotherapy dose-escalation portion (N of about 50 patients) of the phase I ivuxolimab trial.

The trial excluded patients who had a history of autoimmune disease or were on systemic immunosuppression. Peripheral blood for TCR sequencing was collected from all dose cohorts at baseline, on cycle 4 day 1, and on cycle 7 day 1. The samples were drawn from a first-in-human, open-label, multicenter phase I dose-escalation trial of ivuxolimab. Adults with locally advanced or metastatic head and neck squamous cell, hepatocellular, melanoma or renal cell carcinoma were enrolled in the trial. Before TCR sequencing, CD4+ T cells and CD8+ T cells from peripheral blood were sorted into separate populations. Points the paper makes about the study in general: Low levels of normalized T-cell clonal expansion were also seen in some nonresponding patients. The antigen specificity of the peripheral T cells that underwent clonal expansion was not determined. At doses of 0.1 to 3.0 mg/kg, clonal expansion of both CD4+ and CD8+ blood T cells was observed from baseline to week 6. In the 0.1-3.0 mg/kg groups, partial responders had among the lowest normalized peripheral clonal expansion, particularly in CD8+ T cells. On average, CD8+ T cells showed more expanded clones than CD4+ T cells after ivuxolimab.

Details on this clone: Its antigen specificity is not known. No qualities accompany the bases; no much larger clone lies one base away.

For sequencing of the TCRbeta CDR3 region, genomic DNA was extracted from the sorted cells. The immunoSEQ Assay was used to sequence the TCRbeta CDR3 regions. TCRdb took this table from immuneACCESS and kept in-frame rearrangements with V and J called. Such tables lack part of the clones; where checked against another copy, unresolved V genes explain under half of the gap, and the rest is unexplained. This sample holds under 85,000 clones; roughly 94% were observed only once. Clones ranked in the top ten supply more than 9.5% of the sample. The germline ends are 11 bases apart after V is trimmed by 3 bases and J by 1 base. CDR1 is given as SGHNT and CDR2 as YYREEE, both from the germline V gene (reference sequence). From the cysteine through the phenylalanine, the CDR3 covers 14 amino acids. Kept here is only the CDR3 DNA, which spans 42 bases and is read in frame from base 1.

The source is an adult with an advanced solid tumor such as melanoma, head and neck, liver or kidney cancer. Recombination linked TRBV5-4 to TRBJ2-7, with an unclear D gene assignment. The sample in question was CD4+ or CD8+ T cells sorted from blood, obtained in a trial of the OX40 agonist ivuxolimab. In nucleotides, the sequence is TGTGCCAGCAGCTCGGTGTCAGGATCCTACGAGCAGTACTTC. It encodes CASSSVSGSYEQYF.